The 27 T cell receptor beta chains listed next were all sequenced from one sample in a study of blood T cell repertoires in COVID-19. Method: immunoSEQ multiplex PCR; TCRdb's copy keeps in-frame clones and lacks some. Seen here are some 460,000 clones, 70% to 90% observed once, and the top ten hold about 2%. Material for sequencing was PBMCs or T cells enriched from blood (not recorded which). The source of these receptors is a woman between 18 and 30 years old with acute COVID-19.

V is TRBV6-5 and J is TRBJ1-5; D not certain. Germline CDR1 and CDR2: MNHEY and SVGAGI. The CDR3 spans 12 residues. Between the trimmed V and J ends, which lost 4 bases and 8 bases, there was a span of 9 bases. The CDR3 DNA reads as TGTGCCAGCAGTTCCCCTACCGAGCCCCAGCATTTT. Translating gives CASSSPTEPQHF.

The CDR3 coding sequence is TGTGCCAGCAGCCAGCCCCCCGACAGTCTTAATGAAAAACTGTTTTTT. Protein sequence: CASSQPPDSLNEKLFF. The J gene is TRBJ1-4, the V gene TRBV7-9, with a possible D match to TRBD1 (5 bases). From germline, CDR1 is SEHNR and CDR2 FQNEAQ (reference sequence). Trimming removed 5 bases from V and 4 bases from J, with 17 bases in between. This CDR3 region has 16 residues.

This chain joins TRBV11-2 and TRBJ1-1; 7 nucleotides line up with TRBD1. Germline V CDR1 and CDR2: SGHAT, FQNNGV. The CDR3 spans 17 residues. Losses at the gene ends were 1 base for V and 1 base for J; bases not matched to a gene: 9. The CDR3 loop is CASSLAPGRGRNTEAFF. CDR3 DNA sequence: TGTGCCAGCAGCTTAGCTCCGGGCAGGGGGAGGAACACTGAAGCTTTCTTT.

The chain has TRBV28 and TRBJ2-1; 8 bases are shared with TRBD2. V lost 3 bases, J lost 7 bases, and 8 bases stayed unmatched. CDR3 length equals 15 residues. The germline V gene has CDR1 MDHEN and CDR2 SYDVKM. This CDR3 is CASSFSPGGPNEQFF. Here the CDR3 DNA reads TGTGCCAGCAGTTTTTCCCCGGGAGGGCCAAATGAGCAGTTCTTC.

The chain has TRBV27 and TRBJ2-7; tentatively, D is TRBD2 (5 bases). CDR1 and CDR2 (germline): MNHEY, SMNVEV (reference sequence). The V end lost 6 bases, the J end lost 1 base, and 13 bases lay between the germline ends. The CDR3 is made up of 14 amino acids. For the CDR3, the DNA is TGTGCCAGCAGCCCCTCCCGGGGATCCTACGAGCAGTACTTC. Protein sequence: CASSPSRGSYEQYF.

This chain connects TRBV7-9 to TRBJ2-1, with D possibly matching TRBD2 (5 bases). Trimming removed 4 bases at V and 3 bases at J, with 13 bases between. The germline gives CDR1 SEHNR, CDR2 FQNEAQ (reference sequence). The CDR3 has 15 residues. The CDR3 nucleotides are TGTGCCAGCAGCTATACTAGAAAAGACTACAATGAGCAGTTCTTC. This sequence encodes CASSYTRKDYNEQFF.

The rearrangement links TRBV10-1 to TRBJ2-1; TRBD2 aligns across 7 bases. The V segment lost 7 bases and the J segment 3 bases; nucleotides outside the gene matches: 9. Looked up from germline, CDR1 is WNHNN and CDR2 is SYGVQD (reference sequence). The CDR3 length is 15 residues. CDR3 sequence reads: CASTAERGDYNEQFF. In DNA, the CDR3 is TGCGCCAGCACTGCGGAGCGGGGAGACTACAATGAGCAGTTCTTC.

This clone showed up just a few times. V and J are TRBV6-2 or TRBV6-3 and TRBJ1-5; D is perhaps TRBD1 (5 bases). The CDR3 contains 17 residues. Germline values: CDR1 MNHEY, CDR2 SVGEGT. The V end lost 0 bases, the J end lost 0 bases, and 12 bases lay between the germline ends. The CDR3 DNA is TGTGCCAGCAGTTACTCGAGCTACAGGATTAGCAATCAGCCCCAGCATTTT. It is translated as CASSYSSYRISNQPQHF.

V gene TRBV28 combines with J gene TRBJ2-7; 10 bases map to TRBD2. CDR3 length: 15 amino acids. J gave up 2 bases and V 6 bases, and 7 bases lay outside the gene matches. Per the germline V gene, CDR1 is MDHEN and CDR2 is SYDVKM. CDR3 DNA sequence: TGTGCCAGCAGCCGGACTAGCGGTTCCGCCTACGAGCAGTACTTC. It is translated as CASSRTSGSAYEQYF. The full variable domain, rest sourced from reference TRBV28 and TRBJ2-7, is DVKVTQSSRYLVKRTGEKVFLECVQDMDHENMFWYRQDPGLGLRLIYFSYDVKMKEKGDIPEGYSVSREKKERFSLILESASTNQTSMYLCASSRTSGSAYEQYFGPGTRLTVT.

This clone was seen only once. V usage is TRBV11-2 and J usage is TRBJ2-4, with D perhaps TRBD1 (6 bases). With 4 bases removed from V and 5 bases from J, the gap between germline ends came to 9 bases. The length of the CDR3 is 13 residues. Germline V CDR1 and CDR2: SGHAT, FQNNGV. CDR3 in DNA: TGTGCCAGCAGCTATAACAGGGAAAACATTCAGTACTTC. This translates into CASSYNRENIQYF.

The chain uses TRBV9 and TRBJ2-1; D remains ambiguous. CDR3 size: 16 residues. CDR1 SGDLS and CDR2 YYNGEE come from the germline V gene. V lost 0 bases to trimming and J lost 1 base, with 11 bases between them. In nucleotides, the CDR3 is TGTGCCAGCAGCGTAGCCCCTGACACGTCCTACAATGAGCAGTTCTTC. It translates to CASSVAPDTSYNEQFF.

The V call is TRBV15, the J call TRBJ1-3; TRBD1 is a possible D gene (5 bases). Trimming removed 7 bases from V and 2 bases from J, with 12 bases in between. The CDR3 is made up of 14 amino acids. The germline gives CDR1 LNHNV, CDR2 YYDKDF (reference sequence). The CDR3 nucleotides are TGTGCCACCACCAAGGGGCTTACTGGAAACACCATATATTTT. Translating gives CATTKGLTGNTIYF.

The rearrangement uses TRBV5-1 and TRBJ1-5; 7 bases fit TRBD1. The V gene's germline CDR1 is SGHRS and CDR2 YFSETQ. After removal of 2 bases from V and 2 bases from J, the junction contained 1 base not matched to a gene. This CDR3 spans 14 amino acids. CDR3 sequence: CASSFTGGNQPQHF. CDR3 DNA: TGCGCCAGCAGCTTCACAGGGGGCAATCAGCCCCAGCATTTT.

The rearrangement uses TRBV2 and TRBJ2-7; a possible D gene is TRBD2 (5 bases). Trimming cost V 7 bases and J 1 base, with 11 bases left between them. Germline V gene sequence: CDR1 SNHLY, CDR2 FYNNEI. This CDR3 is built from 13 residues. The CDR3 DNA follows: TGTGCCAGCATCCGTCCGGGATCCTACGAGCAGTACTTC. Protein: CASIRPGSYEQYF. Using reference TRBV2 and TRBJ2-7 for the parts outside the CDR3, the full variable domain is EPEVTQTPSHQVTQMGQEVILRCVPISNHLYFYWYRQILGQKVEFLVSFYNNEISEKSEIFDDQFSVERPDGSNFTLKIRSTKLEDSAMYFCASIRPGSYEQYFGPGTRLTVT.

The genes are TRBV3-1 (or the pseudogene TRBV3-2) and TRBJ2-7, with TRBD2 matching over 10 bases. V gave up 2 bases and J gave up 3 bases; unmatched junction bases: 7. In germline, CDR1 is LGHDT, CDR2 YNNKEL (reference sequence). This CDR3 contains 16 residues. The CDR3 DNA reads TGTGCCAGCAGCCAACTAGCGGGGGAGCGTCGCTACGAGCAGTACTTC. Translation: CASSQLAGERRYEQYF.

This clone was seen just once. CDR3: CASRASGGTGELFF. In nucleotides, the CDR3 is TGCGCCAGCAGGGCCAGCGGGGGCACCGGGGAGCTGTTTTTT. The rearrangement uses TRBV5-1 and TRBJ2-2; TRBD2 aligns across 8 bases. There are 14 residues in the CDR3. V lost 5 bases to trimming and J lost 4 bases; unmatched junction nucleotides: 4. Per germline, CDR1 SGHRS and CDR2 YFSETQ.

This sequence joins TRBV2 and TRBJ1-5; a weak D match, TRBD1 (6 bases). This CDR3 has 15 amino acids. Per the germline V gene, CDR1 is SNHLY and CDR2 is FYNNEI. The V and J ends lost 6 bases and 6 bases respectively, with 18 bases between them. CDR3 residues: CASRRYRDAGQPQHF. Written as DNA, the CDR3 is TGTGCCAGCAGGAGGTACAGGGACGCGGGTCAGCCCCAGCATTTT.

This clone has just one count. The chain recombines TRBV2 with TRBJ1-5; D is undetermined. V dropped 4 bases and J dropped 2 bases, with 12 bases sitting between them. The germline CDR1 and CDR2 sequences are SNHLY and FYNNEI. CDR3 length: 15 residues. The CDR3 DNA reads TGTGCCAGCAGTGGCGTCGAGGGAGGCAATCAGCCCCAGCATTTT. It is translated as CASSGVEGGNQPQHF.

This clone appeared a single time. J is TRBJ2-3 and V is TRBV30, with 9 positions matching TRBD2. This CDR3 has 14 amino acids. Germline V gives CDR1 GTSNPN, CDR2 SVGIG (reference sequence). V was pared by 0 bases and J by 8 bases, with 6 bases of the junction left unmatched. CDR3 protein: CAWSVRREGGTQYF. The DNA for the CDR3 is TGTGCCTGGAGTGTACGGCGGGAGGGCGGTACGCAGTATTTT.

This chain joins TRBV27 and TRBJ2-1, with D possibly matching TRBD2 (5 bases). Germline CDR1 and CDR2: MNHEY and SMNVEV (reference sequence). The CDR3 spans 16 residues. V was pared by 5 bases and J by 6 bases, with 20 bases between. The CDR3 bases are TGTGCCAGCAGTAAAAACCAGCGGACCGCTGTCAATGAGCAGTTCTTC. It is translated as CASSKNQRTAVNEQFF.

This chain links TRBV4-1 with TRBJ2-2, with D possibly matching TRBD2 (5 bases). The CDR3 runs 17 residues. V lost 3 bases and J 6 bases, leaving 20 bases between the germline ends. Germline assignment: CDR1 MGHRA and CDR2 YSYEKL. The CDR3 spells CASSHLRARVAAGELFF. In DNA form, the CDR3 reads TGCGCCAGCAGCCATCTCCGGGCGAGGGTAGCAGCCGGGGAGCTGTTTTTT.

V usage is TRBV18 and J usage is TRBJ2-5; TRBD1 aligns across 8 bases. CDR1 is KGHSH, CDR2 LQKENI, per germline. Trimming cost V 3 bases and J 2 bases; bases outside gene matches: 2. The CDR3 spans 14 residues. Here the CDR3 DNA reads TGTGCCAGCTCACCGAACAGGGGGCAAGAGACCCAGTACTTC. It translates to CASSPNRGQETQYF.

This rearrangement joins TRBV7-9 to TRBJ2-5; TRBD2 matches 7 bases. CDR3 length equals 16 residues. Germline CDR1 is SEHNR and CDR2 is FQNEAQ (reference sequence). V trimming: 5 bases; J trimming: 4 bases; junction bases outside the gene matches: 13. CDR3 bases: TGTGCCAGCAGCCTAATGGGGGGAGGGCCTCGAGAGACCCAGTACTTC. Translated, it gives CASSLMGGGPRETQYF.

The gene calls are TRBV24-1 and TRBJ1-1, with TRBD1 as a possible D gene (5 bases). Trimming stripped 9 bases from V and 1 base from J, with 17 bases between. The germline gives CDR1 KGHDR, CDR2 SFDVKD. The CDR3 runs to 15 residues. For the CDR3, the DNA is TGTGCCACCCTTTACGGAGGGGAGGGGAACACTGAAGCTTTCTTT. Protein: CATLYGGEGNTEAFF.

The gene calls are TRBV7-2 and TRBJ2-4; 8 nucleotides match TRBD1. In germline, CDR1 is SGHTA, CDR2 FQGNSA. Unmatched junction bases numbered 7, after V lost 6 bases and J lost 3 bases. The CDR3 totals 15 residues. CDR3 loop: CASSTEGTGKNIQYF. In DNA, the CDR3 is TGTGCCAGCAGTACAGAAGGGACAGGCAAAAACATTCAGTACTTC.

The chain combines TRBV4-3 with TRBJ2-7, with no clear D. Trimming left V 0 bases short and J 0 bases short, with 12 bases between. Germline V CDR1 and CDR2: LGHNA, YSLEER. CDR3 length equals 16 residues. The CDR3 nucleotides read TGCGCCAGCAGCCAAGATTCGAAGTTGAGCTCCTACGAGCAGTACTTC. This sequence encodes CASSQDSKLSSYEQYF.

This rearrangement joins TRBV9 to TRBJ1-4; 7 positions match TRBD1. Per germline, CDR1 SGDLS and CDR2 YYNGEE. There are 14 residues in the CDR3. The J segment lost 7 bases and the V segment lost 3 bases, leaving 6 bases of the junction unmatched. This chain's CDR3 is CASSAGTDIEKLFF. CDR3 DNA: TGTGCCAGCAGCGCCGGGACAGATATTGAAAAACTGTTTTTT.